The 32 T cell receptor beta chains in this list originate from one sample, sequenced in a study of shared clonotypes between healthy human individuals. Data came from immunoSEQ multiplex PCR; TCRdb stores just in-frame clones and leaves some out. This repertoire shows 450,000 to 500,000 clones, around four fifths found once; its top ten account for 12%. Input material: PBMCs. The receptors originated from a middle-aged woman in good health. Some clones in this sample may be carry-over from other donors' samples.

DNA for the CDR3: TGTGCCAGCAGCTTAGCAGGGGTGGGGTATGGCTACACCTTC. It codes for CASSLAGVGYGYTF. The genes are TRBV7-8 and TRBJ1-2, with D possibly being TRBD1 (5 bases). Germline loops: CDR1 SGHVS, CDR2 FQNEAQ. The CDR3 has 14 amino acids. The V end lost 0 bases, the J end lost 5 bases, and 10 bases lay between the germline ends. The full variable domain, its missing parts supplied by reference TRBV7-8 and TRBJ1-2, is GAGVSQSPRYKVAKRGQDVALRCDPISGHVSLFWYQQALGQGPEFLTYFQNEAQLDKSGLPSDRFFAERPEGSVSTLKIQRTQQEDSAVYLCASSLAGVGYGYTFGSGTRLTVV.

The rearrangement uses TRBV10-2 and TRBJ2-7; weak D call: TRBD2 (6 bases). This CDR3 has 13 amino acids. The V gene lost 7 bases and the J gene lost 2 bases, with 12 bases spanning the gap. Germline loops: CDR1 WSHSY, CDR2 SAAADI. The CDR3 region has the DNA TGCGCCAGCATAGGGACTGCAACCTACGAGCAGTACTTC. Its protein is CASIGTATYEQYF.

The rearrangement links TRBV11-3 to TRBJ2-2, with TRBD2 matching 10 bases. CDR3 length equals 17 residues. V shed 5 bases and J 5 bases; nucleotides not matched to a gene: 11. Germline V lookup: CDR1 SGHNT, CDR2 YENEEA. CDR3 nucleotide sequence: TGTGCCAGCAGCGGGCGCGGTAGCGGGAGGAGAACCGGGGAGCTGTTTTTT. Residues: CASSGRGSGRRTGELFF. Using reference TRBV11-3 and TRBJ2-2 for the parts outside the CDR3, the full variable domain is EAGVVQSPRYKIIEKKQPVAFWCNPISGHNTLYWYLQNLGQGPELLIRYENEEAVDDSQLPKDRFSAERLKGVDSTLKIQPAELGDSAVYLCASSGRGSGRRTGELFFGEGSRLTVL.

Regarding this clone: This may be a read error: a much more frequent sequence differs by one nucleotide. The CDR3 coding sequence is TGTGCCAGCAGTCAAGCGGGAGTGCTGATCGGCGAGCAGTACTTC. It specifies CASSQAGVLIGEQYF. The V and J genes are TRBV6-6 and TRBJ2-7, with TRBD2 matching over 8 bases. The junction had 12 bases not matched to a gene; V was cut back by 5 bases and J by 6 bases. Germline-derived CDR1 and CDR2 are MNHNY and SVGAGI (reference sequence). The CDR3 is made up of 15 amino acids.

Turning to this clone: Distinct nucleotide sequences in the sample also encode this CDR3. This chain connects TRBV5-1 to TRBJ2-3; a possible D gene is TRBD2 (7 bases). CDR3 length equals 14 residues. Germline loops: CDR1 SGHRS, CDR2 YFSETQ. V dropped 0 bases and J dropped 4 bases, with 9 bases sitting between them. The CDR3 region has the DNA TGCGCCAGCAGCTTGGCGGGGGGCGCAGATACGCAGTATTTT. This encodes CASSLAGGADTQYF.

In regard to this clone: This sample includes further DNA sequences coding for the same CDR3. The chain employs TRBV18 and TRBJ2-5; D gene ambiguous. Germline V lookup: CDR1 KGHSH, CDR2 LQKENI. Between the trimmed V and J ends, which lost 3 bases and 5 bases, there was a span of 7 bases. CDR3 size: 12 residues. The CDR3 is CASSPERETQYF. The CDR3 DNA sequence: TGTGCCAGCTCACCGGAGAGGGAGACCCAGTACTTC.

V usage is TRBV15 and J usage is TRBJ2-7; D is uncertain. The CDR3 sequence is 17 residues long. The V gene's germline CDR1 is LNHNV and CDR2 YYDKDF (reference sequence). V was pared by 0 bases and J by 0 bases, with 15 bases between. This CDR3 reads CATSRDGIRDSSYEQYF. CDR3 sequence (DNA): TGTGCCACCAGCAGAGATGGTATTAGGGATAGCTCCTACGAGCAGTACTTC. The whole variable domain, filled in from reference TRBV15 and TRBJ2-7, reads DAMVIQNPRYQVTQFGKPVTLSCSQTLNHNVMYWYQQKSSQAPKLLFHYYDKDFNNEADTPDNFQSRRPNTSFCFLDIRSPGLGDTAMYLCATSRDGIRDSSYEQYFGPGTRLTVT.

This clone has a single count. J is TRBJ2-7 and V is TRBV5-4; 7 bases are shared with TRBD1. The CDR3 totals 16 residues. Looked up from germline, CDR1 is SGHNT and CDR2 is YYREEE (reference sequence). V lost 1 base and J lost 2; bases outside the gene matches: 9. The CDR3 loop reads CASSLSYWTGTYEQYF. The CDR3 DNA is TGTGCCAGCAGCTTGAGTTATTGGACAGGAACCTACGAGCAGTACTTC.

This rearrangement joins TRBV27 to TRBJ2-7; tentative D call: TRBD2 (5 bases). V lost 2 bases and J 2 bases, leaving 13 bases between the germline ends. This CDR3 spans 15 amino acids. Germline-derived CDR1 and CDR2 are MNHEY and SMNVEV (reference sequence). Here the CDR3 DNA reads TGTGCCAGCAGTTTACTGGCAGCGGTGCCCTACGAGCAGTACTTC. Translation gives CASSLLAAVPYEQYF.

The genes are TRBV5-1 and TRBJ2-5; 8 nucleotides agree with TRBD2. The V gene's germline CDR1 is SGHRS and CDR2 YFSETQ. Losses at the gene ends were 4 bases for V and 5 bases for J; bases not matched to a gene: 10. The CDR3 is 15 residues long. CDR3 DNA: TGCGCCAGCAGCCCCCGGACTAGCCCCGAGGAGACCCAGTACTTC. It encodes CASSPRTSPEETQYF. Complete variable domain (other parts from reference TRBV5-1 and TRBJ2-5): KAGVTQTPRYLIKTRGQQVTLSCSPISGHRSVSWYQQTPGQGLQFLFEYFSETQRNKGNFPGRFSGRQFSNSRSEMNVSTLELGDSALYLCASSPRTSPEETQYFGPGTRLLVL.

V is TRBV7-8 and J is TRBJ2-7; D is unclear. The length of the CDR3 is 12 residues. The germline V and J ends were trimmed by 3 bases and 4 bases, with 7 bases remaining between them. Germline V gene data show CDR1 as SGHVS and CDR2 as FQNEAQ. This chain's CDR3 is CASSFLGYEQYF. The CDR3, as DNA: TGTGCCAGCAGCTTTTTAGGGTACGAGCAGTACTTC.

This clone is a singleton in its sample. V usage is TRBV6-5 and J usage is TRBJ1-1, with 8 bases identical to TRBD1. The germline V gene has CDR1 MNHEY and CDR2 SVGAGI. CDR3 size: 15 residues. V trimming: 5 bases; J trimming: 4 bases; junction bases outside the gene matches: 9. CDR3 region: CASSRPNRGGTEAFF. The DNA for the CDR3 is TGTGCCAGCAGTCGACCTAACAGGGGGGGCACTGAAGCTTTCTTT.

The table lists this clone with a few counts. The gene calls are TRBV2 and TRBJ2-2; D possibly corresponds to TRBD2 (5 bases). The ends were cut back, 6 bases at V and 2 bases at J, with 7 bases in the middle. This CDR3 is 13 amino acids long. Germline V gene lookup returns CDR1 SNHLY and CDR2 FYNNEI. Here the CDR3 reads CASRTINTGELFF. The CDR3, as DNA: TGTGCCAGCAGGACTATCAACACCGGGGAGCTGTTTTTT.

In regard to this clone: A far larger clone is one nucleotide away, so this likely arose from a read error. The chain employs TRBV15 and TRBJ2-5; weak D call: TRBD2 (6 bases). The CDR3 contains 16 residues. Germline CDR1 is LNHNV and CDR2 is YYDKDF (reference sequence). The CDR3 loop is CAASRGRYTGVETQYF. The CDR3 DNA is TGTGCCGCCAGCAGAGGTCGTTATACGGGAGTAGAGACCCAGTACTTC.

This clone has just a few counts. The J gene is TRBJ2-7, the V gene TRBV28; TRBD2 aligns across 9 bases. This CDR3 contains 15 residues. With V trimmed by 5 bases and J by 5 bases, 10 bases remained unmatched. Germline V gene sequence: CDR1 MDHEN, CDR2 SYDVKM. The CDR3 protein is CASSPQAGGEDEQYF. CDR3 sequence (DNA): TGTGCCAGCAGTCCCCAGGCGGGAGGGGAGGACGAGCAGTACTTC.

CDR3 residues: CASSQNREIDTQYF. The DNA for the CDR3 is TGCGCCAGCAGCCAGAACAGGGAGATAGATACGCAGTATTTT. The gene calls are TRBV10-1 and TRBJ2-3, with D tentatively TRBD1 (6 bases). The CDR3 is made up of 14 amino acids. V gave up 6 bases and J gave up 5 bases, with 15 bases separating them. The germline CDR1 and CDR2 sequences are WNHNN and SYGVQD (reference sequence).

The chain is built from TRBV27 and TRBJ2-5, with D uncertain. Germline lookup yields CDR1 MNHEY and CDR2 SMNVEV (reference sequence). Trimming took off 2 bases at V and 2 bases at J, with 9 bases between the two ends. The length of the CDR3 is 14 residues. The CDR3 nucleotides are TGTGCCAGCAGTTTAATGGCAGGACAAGAGACCCAGTACTTC. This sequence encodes CASSLMAGQETQYF.

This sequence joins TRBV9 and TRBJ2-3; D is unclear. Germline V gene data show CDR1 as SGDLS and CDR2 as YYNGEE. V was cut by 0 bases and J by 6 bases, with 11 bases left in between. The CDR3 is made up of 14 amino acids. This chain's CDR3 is CASSVAIEGDTQYF. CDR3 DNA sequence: TGTGCCAGCAGCGTAGCGATAGAAGGGGATACGCAGTATTTT. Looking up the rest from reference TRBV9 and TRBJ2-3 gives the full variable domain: DSGVTQTPKHLITATGQRVTLRCSPRSGDLSVYWYQQSLDQGLQFLIQYYNGEERAKGNILERFSAQQFPDLHSELNLSSLELGDSALYFCASSVAIEGDTQYFGPGTRLTVL.

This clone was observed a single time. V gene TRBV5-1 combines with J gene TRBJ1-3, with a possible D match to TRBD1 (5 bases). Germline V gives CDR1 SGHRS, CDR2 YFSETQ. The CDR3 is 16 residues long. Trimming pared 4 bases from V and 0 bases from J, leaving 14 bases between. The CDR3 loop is CASSLDRASSGNTIYF. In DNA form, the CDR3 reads TGCGCCAGCAGCCTCGACAGAGCATCCTCTGGAAACACCATATATTTT.

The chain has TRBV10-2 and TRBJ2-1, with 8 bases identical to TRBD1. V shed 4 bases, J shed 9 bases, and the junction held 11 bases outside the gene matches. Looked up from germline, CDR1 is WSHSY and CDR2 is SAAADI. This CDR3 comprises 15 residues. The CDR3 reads CASSGTTGVSGEQFF. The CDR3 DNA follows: TGCGCCAGCAGTGGCACGACAGGGGTTAGTGGTGAGCAGTTCTTC.

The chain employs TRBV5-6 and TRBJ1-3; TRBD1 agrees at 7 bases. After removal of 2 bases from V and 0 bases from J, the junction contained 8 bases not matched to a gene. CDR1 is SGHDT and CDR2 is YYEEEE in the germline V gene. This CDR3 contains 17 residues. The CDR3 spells CASSFYWDRYSGNTIYF. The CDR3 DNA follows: TGTGCCAGCAGCTTTTATTGGGACAGATACTCTGGAAACACCATATATTTT.

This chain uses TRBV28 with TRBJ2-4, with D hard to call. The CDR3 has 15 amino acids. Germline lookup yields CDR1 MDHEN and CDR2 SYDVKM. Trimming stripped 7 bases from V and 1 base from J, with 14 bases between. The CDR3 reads CASNSPESAKNIQYF. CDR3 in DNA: TGTGCCAGCAACTCCCCAGAGAGTGCCAAAAACATTCAGTACTTC.

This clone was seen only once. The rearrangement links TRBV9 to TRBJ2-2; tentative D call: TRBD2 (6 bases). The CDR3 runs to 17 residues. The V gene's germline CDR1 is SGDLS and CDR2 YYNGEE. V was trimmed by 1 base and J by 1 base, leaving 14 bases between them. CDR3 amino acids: CASSVTAYGGNTGELFF. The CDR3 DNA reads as TGTGCCAGCAGCGTAACGGCCTACGGGGGGAACACCGGGGAGCTGTTTTTT.

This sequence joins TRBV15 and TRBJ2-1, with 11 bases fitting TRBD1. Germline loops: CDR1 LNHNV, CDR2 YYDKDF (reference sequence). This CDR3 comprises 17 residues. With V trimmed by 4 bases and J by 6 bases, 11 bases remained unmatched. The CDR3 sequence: CATSKRTGGYSGNEQFF. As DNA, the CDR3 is TGTGCCACCAGCAAAAGGACAGGGGGCTACTCGGGCAATGAGCAGTTCTTC.

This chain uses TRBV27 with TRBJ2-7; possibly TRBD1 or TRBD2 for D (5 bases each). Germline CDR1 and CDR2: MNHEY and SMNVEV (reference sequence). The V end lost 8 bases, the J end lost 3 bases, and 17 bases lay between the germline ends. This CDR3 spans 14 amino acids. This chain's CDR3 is CASRGVSRYYEQYF. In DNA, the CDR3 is TGTGCCAGCCGGGGCGTCAGCAGATACTACGAGCAGTACTTC.

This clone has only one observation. This CDR3 reads CASSRGTSGRASYEQYF. CDR3 nucleotide sequence: TGCGCCAGCAGCCGTGGGACTAGCGGGAGGGCCTCCTACGAGCAGTACTTC. V gene TRBV10-2 combines with J gene TRBJ2-7, with 16 bases lining up with TRBD2. Germline trimming cut 6 bases from V and 0 bases from J; bases unmatched to any gene: 5. The CDR3 spans 17 residues. Germline loops: CDR1 WSHSY, CDR2 SAAADI.

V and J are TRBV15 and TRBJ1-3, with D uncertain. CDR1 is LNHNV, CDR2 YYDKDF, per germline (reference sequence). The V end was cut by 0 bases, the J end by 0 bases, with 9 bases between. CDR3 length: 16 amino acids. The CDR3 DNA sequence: TGTGCCACCAGCAGAGATAGGTTCGCCTCTGGAAACACCATATATTTT. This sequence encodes CATSRDRFASGNTIYF.

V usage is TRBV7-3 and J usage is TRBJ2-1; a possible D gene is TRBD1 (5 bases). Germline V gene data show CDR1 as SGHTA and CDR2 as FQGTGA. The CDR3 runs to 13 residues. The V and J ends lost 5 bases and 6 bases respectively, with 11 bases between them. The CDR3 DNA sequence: TGTGCCAGCAGCCCCCAGGGTTCCAATGAGCAGTTCTTC. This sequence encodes CASSPQGSNEQFF.

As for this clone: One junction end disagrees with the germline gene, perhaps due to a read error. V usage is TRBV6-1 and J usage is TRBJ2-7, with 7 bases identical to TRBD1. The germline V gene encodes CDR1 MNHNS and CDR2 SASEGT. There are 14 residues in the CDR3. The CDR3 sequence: CACSYDRAVYEQYF. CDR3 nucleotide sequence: TGTGCCTGCAGTTATGACAGGGCGGTCTACGAGCAGTACTTC.

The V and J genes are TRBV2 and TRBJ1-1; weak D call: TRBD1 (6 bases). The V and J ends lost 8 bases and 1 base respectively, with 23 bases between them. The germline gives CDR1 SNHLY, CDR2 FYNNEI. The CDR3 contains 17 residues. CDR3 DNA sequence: TGTGCCAGCGCTGGGACACAACTAAAAGGACGGAACACTGAAGCTTTCTTT. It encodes CASAGTQLKGRNTEAFF.

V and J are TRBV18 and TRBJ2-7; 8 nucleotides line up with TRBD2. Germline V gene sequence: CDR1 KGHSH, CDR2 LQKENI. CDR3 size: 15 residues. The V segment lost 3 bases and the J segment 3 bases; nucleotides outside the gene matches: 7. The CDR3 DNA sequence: TGTGCCAGCTCACCCGACCATCGGGGGGGCTACGAGCAGTACTTC. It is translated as CASSPDHRGGYEQYF.

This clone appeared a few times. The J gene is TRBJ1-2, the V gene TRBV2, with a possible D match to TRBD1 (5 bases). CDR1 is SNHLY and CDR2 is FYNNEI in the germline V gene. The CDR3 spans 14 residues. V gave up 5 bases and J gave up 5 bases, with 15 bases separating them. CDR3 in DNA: TGTGCCAGCAGTTACGACAGAGGAAGATATGGCTACACCTTC. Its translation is CASSYDRGRYGYTF.